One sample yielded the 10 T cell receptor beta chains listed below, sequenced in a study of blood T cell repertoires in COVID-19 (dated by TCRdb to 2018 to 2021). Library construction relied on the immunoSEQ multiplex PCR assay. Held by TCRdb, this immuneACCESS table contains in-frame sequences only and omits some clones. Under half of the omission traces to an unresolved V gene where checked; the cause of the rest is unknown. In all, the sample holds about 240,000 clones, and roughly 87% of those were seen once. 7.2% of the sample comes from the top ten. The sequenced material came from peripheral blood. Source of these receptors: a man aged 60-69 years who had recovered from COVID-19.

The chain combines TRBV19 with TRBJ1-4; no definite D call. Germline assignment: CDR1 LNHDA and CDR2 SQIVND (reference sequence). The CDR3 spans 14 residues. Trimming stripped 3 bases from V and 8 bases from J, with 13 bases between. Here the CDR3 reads CASSISGSGEKLFF. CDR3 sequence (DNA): TGTGCCAGTAGTATCTCGGGGAGCGGGGAAAAACTGTTTTTT.

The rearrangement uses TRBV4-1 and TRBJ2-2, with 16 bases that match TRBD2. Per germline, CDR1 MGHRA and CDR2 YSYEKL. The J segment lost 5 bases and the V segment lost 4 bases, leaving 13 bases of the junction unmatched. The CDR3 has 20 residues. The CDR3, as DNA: TGCGCCAGCAGCCCTCTACCGGGACTAGCGGGGGGGCCGGGGACCGGGGAGCTGTTTTTT. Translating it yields CASSPLPGLAGGPGTGELFF.

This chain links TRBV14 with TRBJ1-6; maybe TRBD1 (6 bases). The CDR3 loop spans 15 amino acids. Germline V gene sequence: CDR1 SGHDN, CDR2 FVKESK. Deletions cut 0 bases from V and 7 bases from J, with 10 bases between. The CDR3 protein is CASSQDRGGNSPLHF. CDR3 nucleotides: TGTGCCAGCAGCCAAGACAGGGGCGGCAATTCACCCCTCCACTTT.

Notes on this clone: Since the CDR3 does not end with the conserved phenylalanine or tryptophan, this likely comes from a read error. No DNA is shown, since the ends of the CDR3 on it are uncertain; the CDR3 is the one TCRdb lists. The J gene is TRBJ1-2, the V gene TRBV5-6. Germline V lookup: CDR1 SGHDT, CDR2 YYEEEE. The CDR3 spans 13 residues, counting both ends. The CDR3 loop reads CASSHRTRPGLFV.

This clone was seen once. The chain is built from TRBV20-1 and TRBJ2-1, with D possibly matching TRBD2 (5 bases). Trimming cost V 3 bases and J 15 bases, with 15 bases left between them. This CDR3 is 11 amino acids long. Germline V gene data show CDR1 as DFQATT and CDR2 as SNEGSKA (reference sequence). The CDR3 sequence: CSASPQDLTFF. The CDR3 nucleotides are TGCAGTGCTAGTCCCCAGGACTTAACGTTCTTC.

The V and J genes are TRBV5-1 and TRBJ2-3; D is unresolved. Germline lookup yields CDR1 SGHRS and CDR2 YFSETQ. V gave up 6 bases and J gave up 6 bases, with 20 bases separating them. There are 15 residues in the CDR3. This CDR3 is CASTTQPTPADTQYF. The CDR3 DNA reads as TGCGCCAGCACGACTCAACCGACCCCCGCGGATACGCAGTATTTT.

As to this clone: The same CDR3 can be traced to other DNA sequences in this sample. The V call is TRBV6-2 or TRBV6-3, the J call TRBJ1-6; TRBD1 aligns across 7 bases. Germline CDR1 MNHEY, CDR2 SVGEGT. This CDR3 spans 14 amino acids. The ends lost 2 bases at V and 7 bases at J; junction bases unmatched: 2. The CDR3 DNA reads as TGTGCCAGCAGTTACGGGACAGCGAATTCACCCCTCCACTTT. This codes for CASSYGTANSPLHF.

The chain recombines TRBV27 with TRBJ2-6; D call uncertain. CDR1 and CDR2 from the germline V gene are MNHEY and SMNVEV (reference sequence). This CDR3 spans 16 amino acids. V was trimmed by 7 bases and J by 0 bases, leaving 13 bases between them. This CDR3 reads CASKGYSSSGANVLTF. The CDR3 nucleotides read TGTGCCAGCAAAGGTTACAGTTCCTCTGGGGCCAACGTCCTGACTTTC.

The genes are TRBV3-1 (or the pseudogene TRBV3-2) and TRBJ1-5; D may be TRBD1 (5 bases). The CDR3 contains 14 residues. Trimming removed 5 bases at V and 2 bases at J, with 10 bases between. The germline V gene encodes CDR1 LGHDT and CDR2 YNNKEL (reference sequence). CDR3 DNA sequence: TGTGCCAGCAGCGAGGTCAGGGGCAATCAGCCCCAGCATTTT. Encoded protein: CASSEVRGNQPQHF.

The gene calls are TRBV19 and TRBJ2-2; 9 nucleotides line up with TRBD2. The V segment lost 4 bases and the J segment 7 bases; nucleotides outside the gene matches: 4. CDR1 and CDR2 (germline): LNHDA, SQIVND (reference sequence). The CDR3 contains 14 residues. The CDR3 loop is CASSSGGAVGELFF. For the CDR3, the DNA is TGTGCCAGTAGTAGCGGGGGGGCGGTCGGGGAGCTGTTTTTT.